The clone carrying this T cell receptor (beta chain) was recorded a few times. What it binds is unknown. The V and J ends lost 1 base and 8 bases respectively, with 12 bases between them. The CDR3 runs 13 residues. Germline-derived CDR1 and CDR2 are SGHRS and YFSETQ. TCRdb re-derived calls from the RT-PCR reads in MiXCR, one entry per CDR3 protein. The table has approximately 730,000 distinct CDR3 sequences, roughly 14% seen once. This entry is derived from a study of response to subunit inactivated influenza vaccine. Broader study findings: T cells newly recruited by each seasonal influenza vaccination are few, the authors suggested.

This clonotype was sampled from a man in his forties or fifties who received an inactivated influenza vaccine. This material consisted of PBMCs from blood, taken 14 to 15 days before vaccination. V gene TRBV5-1 combines with J gene TRBJ1-2; D possibly corresponds to TRBD1 (5 bases). CDR3 region: CASSLLGGTGYTF. The CDR3 DNA sequence: TGCGCCAGCAGCTTGCTCGGGGGAACGGGCTACACCTTC.